This TCR beta chain was documented in a study of CD8 T cells in ankylosing spondylitis. This clonotype came up a few times. Antigen specificity is unknown. One base away lies a much larger clone, so this may be a sequencing read error. The CDR3 runs to 14 residues. Germline CDR1 reads SGHRS; CDR2 reads YFSETQ. Notes on the study in general: For ankylosing spondylitis blood, a TCR beta motif of seven to nine highly homologous variants appeared characteristic.

TCRdb called the 5' RACE reads again in MiXCR, with one record for every CDR3 protein. The sample holds around 250,000 distinct CDR3 sequences, around 10% seen once. This rearrangement joins TRBV5-1 to TRBJ2-3; 10 positions agree with TRBD2. This TCR was recovered from a male donor with ankylosing spondylitis or in good health (not recorded which). Sequenced sample: blood, either unsorted or a sorted T cell fraction (not recorded which). The CDR3 loop is CTSSSGLAADTQYF. The CDR3, as DNA: TGCACCAGCAGCTCTGGACTAGCGGCAGATACGCAGTATTTT. The full variable domain, with the rest looked up from reference TRBV5-1 and TRBJ2-3, is KAGVTQTPRYLIKTRGQQVTLSCSPISGHRSVSWYQQTPGQGLQFLFEYFSETQRNKGNFPGRFSGRQFSNSRSEMNVSTLELGDSALYLCTSSSGLAADTQYFGPGTRLTVL.